This TCR beta chain emerged from a study of cytomegalovirus exposure and HLA in healthy donors. About the study: The 500 to 750 first-cohort repertoires and the roughly 130 validation repertoires shared the same platform, a later analysis reported. Study outcomes and limitations: Investigators reported fewer than 200 TCR beta chains as tied to cytomegalovirus. High sensitivity and specificity were reportedly achieved when the classifier diagnosed cytomegalovirus status.

The donors were part of the validation cohort, which consisted of more than 90 subjects and was separate from the first cohort of 666 subjects. The CDR3 runs 14 residues. Regarding this clone: What it recognizes is unknown.

The table came from immunoSEQ multiplex PCR; TCRdb's copy has only in-frame clones and leaves some out. The repertoire consists of more than 60,000 clones, with around 89% occurring once and the leading ten covering approximately 1.5%. The source of this sequence is a woman under 30 in good health and CMV-seronegative. This sequence joins TRBV12-2 and TRBJ2-7; TRBD1, the table's D call, lacks a check against the DNA. TRBV12-2 is an annotated pseudogene. Input material: PBMCs. CDR3 sequence: CASRFRDSSYEQYF. As DNA, the CDR3 is TGTGCAAGTCGCTTCCGGGACAGCTCCTACGAGCAGTACTTC.